This passage covers 16 T cell receptor beta chains from one sample sequenced in a study of OX40 agonist ivuxolimab in advanced cancers. Generated by immunoSEQ multiplex PCR, the TCRdb table keeps only in-frame clones and is missing some. The sample holds some 71,000 clones, less than 90% seen once. Sequencing was performed on CD4+ or CD8+ T cells sorted from blood, taken in a trial of the OX40 agonist ivuxolimab. The receptors here all came from an adult with an advanced solid tumor such as melanoma, head and neck, liver or kidney cancer.

The V and J genes are TRBV13 and TRBJ2-1; D is uncertain. Germline values: CDR1 PRHDT, CDR2 FYEKMQ (reference sequence). This CDR3 is 14 amino acids long. V was pared by 3 bases and J by 4 bases, with 10 bases between. CDR3 in DNA: TGTGCCAGCAGCTTCGACTCGACTTACAATGAGCAGTTCTTC. This gives the protein CASSFDSTYNEQFF.

This clone showed up just once. The chain recombines TRBV6-1 with TRBJ2-1; 13 positions match TRBD2. After removal of 4 bases from V and 1 base from J, the junction contained 7 bases not matched to a gene. The CDR3 totals 18 residues. Germline CDR1 is MNHNS and CDR2 is SASEGT. In nucleotides, the CDR3 is TGTGCCAGCAGTGGACTAGCGGGGGGACGAGGTTCCTACAATGAGCAGTTCTTC. Translated, it gives CASSGLAGGRGSYNEQFF.

This chain uses TRBV10-3 with TRBJ2-5; 8 nucleotides agree with TRBD1. The germline V gene has CDR1 ENHRY and CDR2 SYGVKD. The CDR3 has 15 amino acids. V lost 11 bases to trimming and J lost 3 bases; unmatched junction nucleotides: 14. CDR3 sequence: CASSLVRGREETQYF. In nucleotides, the CDR3 is TGTGCCTCATCCTTGGTCAGGGGGCGGGAAGAGACCCAGTACTTC.

The J gene is TRBJ1-1, the V gene TRBV5-5; the D is unclear. Germline CDR1 and CDR2: SGHKS and YYEKEE (reference sequence). V was pared by 0 bases and J by 1 base, with 7 bases between. This CDR3 has 14 amino acids. The CDR3 reads CASSLAAANTEAFF. The CDR3 DNA sequence: TGTGCCAGCAGCTTGGCGGCAGCGAACACTGAAGCTTTCTTT.

The chain uses TRBV6-5 and TRBJ1-1; TRBD1 matches 8 bases. Germline V gene sequence: CDR1 MNHEY, CDR2 SVGAGI. The V gene end was trimmed by 6 bases and the J gene end by 0 bases; junction bases not matched to a gene: 3. This CDR3 region has 14 residues. The CDR3 here is CASRTGVMNTEAFF. The CDR3 nucleotides are TGTGCCAGCAGGACAGGGGTCATGAACACTGAAGCTTTCTTT.

The chain joins TRBV29-1 to TRBJ2-5; possibly TRBD1 or TRBD2 for D (6 bases each). CDR3 length equals 14 residues. Deletions cut 4 bases from V and 6 bases from J, with 18 bases between. The germline V gene has CDR1 SQVTM and CDR2 ANQGSEA. The CDR3 sequence: CSVGGLGGAKTQYF. For the CDR3, the DNA is TGCAGCGTTGGCGGTCTGGGGGGCGCAAAGACCCAGTACTTC.

J is TRBJ2-3 and V is TRBV4-2; 9 bases fit TRBD2. CDR3 length equals 16 residues. V lost 4 bases to trimming and J lost 0 bases; unmatched junction nucleotides: 5. Germline V gives CDR1 LGHNA, CDR2 YNFKEQ. The DNA for the CDR3 is TGTGCCAGCAGCCCAATAGCGGGAGAGAGCACAGATACGCAGTATTTT. This sequence encodes CASSPIAGESTDTQYF.

The chain couples TRBV6-6 to TRBJ2-1; D is tentatively TRBD1 or TRBD2 (5 bases each). This CDR3 contains 12 residues. Germline V CDR1 and CDR2: MNHNY, SVGAGI (reference sequence). V was shortened by 10 bases and J by 8 bases, with 15 bases between the two germline ends. In nucleotides, the CDR3 is TGTGCCATCCATGGTGGGGACGATGAGCAGTTCTTC. It specifies CAIHGGDDEQFF.

This rearrangement joins TRBV9 to TRBJ2-2; TRBD1 agrees at 8 bases. V was pared by 0 bases and J by 5 bases, with 6 bases of the junction left unmatched. The CDR3 is made up of 16 amino acids. Germline-derived CDR1 and CDR2 are SGDLS and YYNGEE. For the CDR3, the DNA is TGTGCCAGCAGCGTAGAAGGCAGGGGGCGAACCGGGGAGCTGTTTTTT. Protein: CASSVEGRGRTGELFF.

DNA for the CDR3: TGTGCCAGCAGTTACTCACAGGAGACTACTACCTACGAGCAGTACTTC. This codes for CASSYSQETTTYEQYF. V usage is TRBV6-5 and J usage is TRBJ2-7; tentatively, D is TRBD1 or TRBD2 (5 bases each). V was cut by 0 bases and J by 2 bases, with 14 bases left in between. The CDR3 totals 16 residues. CDR1 is MNHEY and CDR2 is SVGAGI in the germline V gene.

The chain couples TRBV7-2 to TRBJ1-2; D not resolved. V lost 0 bases and J lost 8, with 13 bases in between. The CDR3 loop spans 14 amino acids. Per germline, CDR1 SGHTA and CDR2 FQGNSA. The CDR3 region is CASSLAGSSYGYTF. In DNA form, the CDR3 reads TGTGCCAGCAGCTTAGCAGGCAGCTCATACGGCTACACCTTC.

The chain employs TRBV2 and TRBJ1-5, with a tentative D call TRBD1 (5 bases). V gave up 4 bases and J gave up 4 bases, with 11 bases separating them. CDR3 size: 14 residues. Looked up from germline, CDR1 is SNHLY and CDR2 is FYNNEI. DNA for the CDR3: TGTGCCAGCAGTGTGTGGGCAGGGAATCAGCCCCAGCATTTT. Its translation: CASSVWAGNQPQHF.

The chain recombines TRBV6-5 with TRBJ2-5, with 8 bases identical to TRBD2. This CDR3 is built from 15 residues. J gave up 2 bases and V 6 bases, and 8 bases lay outside the gene matches. CDR1 is MNHEY, CDR2 SVGAGI, per germline. CDR3 nucleotide sequence: TGTGCCAGCAGACGAACTAGCGGAAATCAAGAGACCCAGTACTTC. Translated: CASRRTSGNQETQYF.

The chain joins TRBV7-2 to TRBJ2-6; D gene ambiguous. Deletions cut 5 bases from V and 0 bases from J, with 8 bases between. CDR1 SGHTA and CDR2 FQGNSA come from the germline V gene. This CDR3 comprises 15 residues. The CDR3 sequence: CASSPWSSGANVLTF. CDR3 in DNA: TGTGCCAGCAGCCCGTGGAGCTCTGGGGCCAACGTCCTGACTTTC.

This chain uses TRBV4-2 with TRBJ2-7; TRBD1 matches at 9 bases. V shed 5 bases, J shed 5 bases, and the junction held 4 bases outside the gene matches. The germline gives CDR1 LGHNA, CDR2 YNFKEQ. The CDR3 loop spans 13 amino acids. The CDR3 coding sequence is TGTGCCAGCAGCTCCAACAGGGGGCACGAGCAGTACTTC. Its translation: CASSSNRGHEQYF.

Turning to this clone: Other nucleotide sequences from this sample produce the same CDR3. The chain has TRBV6-5 and TRBJ1-1, with 7 bases aligning to TRBD1. CDR1 is MNHEY, CDR2 SVGAGI, per germline. The CDR3 has 13 residues. With V trimmed by 7 bases and J by 7 bases, 9 bases remained unmatched. The CDR3 DNA reads TGTGCCAGCAACACACAGGGGTCAGGTGAAGCTTTCTTT. Protein sequence: CASNTQGSGEAFF.